A single T cell receptor beta chain is shown here with its context. The record originates from a study of T cells in tumors after PD-1 blockade. Study context: A subset received ongoing vismodegib 150 mg daily alongside anti-PD-1 therapy.

Sequenced by immunoSEQ multiplex PCR; TCRdb stores in-frame clones only, minus some. In the table there are approximately 47,000 clones, roughly 80% of which are singletons. The trim removed 8 bases at V and 3 bases at J, leaving 9 bases unmatched. CDR3 length equals 14 residues. Germline assignment: CDR1 SNHLY and CDR2 FYNNEI. This clonotype originated in a human donor with advanced basal cell or squamous cell carcinoma (not recorded which). The chain uses TRBV2 and TRBJ1-2, with 7 positions matching TRBD1. The sequences come from PBMCs, collected before anti-PD-1 therapy. The CDR3 is CASRPEGAHYGYTF. The DNA for the CDR3 is TGTGCCAGCCGCCCCGAGGGGGCGCACTATGGCTACACCTTC.